This entry features one TCR beta chain sequence. The target antigen is unknown. This sample was included in a study of T-cell memory formation after mild COVID-19. V lost 4 bases to trimming and J lost 8 bases, with 11 bases between them. CDR1 MNHEY and CDR2 SVGAGI come from the germline V gene. This CDR3 is built from 12 residues. Study results and limitations: Some SARS-CoV-2-responding clones were already detected in memory before infection. Later expanders leaned CD4+, whereas day 15 to 85 contracting clones were balanced CD4/CD8.

5'RACE with constant-segment primers built TCRalpha and TCRbeta cDNA libraries with UMIs. From the 5' RACE reads, TCRdb called clonotypes with MiXCR, one entry per CDR3 protein. This table has hundreds of thousands of distinct CDR3 sequences, 25% to 30% appearing once. This TCR was sampled from an adult woman who had mild COVID-19 (a few samples of this study predate the infection). Cell type and time point are not known. The source material was PBMCs or a T cell subset sorted from them (not recorded which). The chain links TRBV6-5 to TRBJ1-2, with unresolved D. CDR3 region: CASSSGSRGYTF. CDR3 sequence (DNA): TGTGCCAGCAGTTCAGGATCGCGAGGCTACACCTTC.